These T cell receptor beta chains were read from a single sample in a study of post-analysis software for immune sequencing data. TCRdb recomputed calls from the PCR reads with MiXCR, one row per CDR3 protein. Here the sample spans roughly 430,000 distinct CDR3 sequences, over 30% being singletons. Sequencing was performed on blood. The receptors here all came from a girl aged 2-10 years with multiple sclerosis. Each CDR3 is given with its conserved first and last residue. A D gene is named only where the DNA matches it firmly. Not every row has a clone size; where given, it reads once, few, many or a size class.

cdr3_length j_call v_call d_call clone_size cdr3_aa cdr3_nt
14 TRBJ2-7 TRBV10-3 TRBD2 NA CATGAGTSGYEQYF TGTGCTACCGGAGCCGGGACTAGCGGGTACGAGCAGTACTTC
18 TRBJ2-1 TRBV20-1 TRBD2 NA CSARDLGLRGSSYNEQFF TGCAGTGCTAGAGATTTAGGATTGCGGGGGAGCTCCTACAATGAGCAGTTCTTC
15 TRBJ2-3 TRBV20-1 NA few CSASAPMTGTDTQYF TGCAGTGCTTCCGCTCCGATGACAGGCACAGATACGCAGTATTTT
15 TRBJ2-7 TRBV4-1 TRBD1 NA CASSQVGTGGSEQYF TGCGCCAGCAGCCAAGTGGGGACAGGGGGCAGCGAGCAGTACTTC
17 TRBJ2-7 TRBV10-3 TRBD2 NA CAISESKTRLAAGEQYF TGTGCCATCAGTGAGTCGAAAACGAGACTAGCGGCAGGGGAGCAGTACTTC
14 TRBJ2-7 TRBV20-1 NA NA CSARPLVPSYEQYF TGCAGTGCTAGGCCTCTTGTTCCCTCCTACGAGCAGTACTTC
18 TRBJ2-3 TRBV9 TRBD2 NA CASSVDRGTSGGARTQYF TGTGCCAGCAGCGTAGACCGCGGGACTAGCGGGGGGGCCAGGACGCAGTATTTT
13 TRBJ2-7 TRBV5-1 NA NA CASSGTGTYEQYF TGCGCCAGCAGCGGGACTGGTACCTACGAGCAGTACTTC
20 TRBJ2-3 TRBV4-3 TRBD1 NA CASSQEVSFGGQGDWDTQYF TGCGCCAGCAGCCAAGAGGTCTCTTTTGGGGGACAGGGGGATTGGGATACGCAGTATTTT
15 TRBJ1-6 TRBV5-1 NA NA CASSRAGPDNSPLHF TGCGCCAGCAGCCGTGCAGGGCCGGATAATTCACCCCTCCACTTT
17 TRBJ2-1 TRBV9 NA NA CASSVAEAVSSYNEQFF TGTGCCAGCAGCGTAGCTGAGGCCGTAAGCTCCTACAATGAGCAGTTCTTC
16 TRBJ2-3 TRBV12-5 TRBD2 few CASGLAAGGSTDTQYF TGTGCTAGTGGTTTGGCAGCGGGAGGGAGCACAGATACGCAGTATTTT
16 TRBJ2-1 TRBV5-5 NA once CASSLVTSRSYNEQFF TGTGCCAGCAGCTTGGTAACTAGCCGTTCCTACAATGAGCAGTTCTTC
14 TRBJ2-1 TRBV20-1 TRBD1 few CSASDRGRVDEQFF TGCAGTGCTAGTGACAGGGGGCGGGTTGATGAGCAGTTCTTC
17 TRBJ2-1 TRBV2 TRBD1 few CASPDGQGGTIGNEQFF TGTGCCAGCCCCGACGGACAGGGAGGAACGATTGGGAATGAGCAGTTCTTC
12 TRBJ2-5 TRBV20-1 NA once CSAREDGETQYF TGCAGTGCTAGAGAGGACGGTGAGACCCAGTACTTC
15 TRBJ1-2 TRBV3-1 NA few CASSQSGHDSYGYTF TGTGCCAGCAGCCAATCTGGACACGACTCATATGGCTACACCTTC
11 TRBJ2-4 TRBV29-1 NA few CSVDTANIQYF TGCAGCGTTGACACCGCCAACATTCAGTACTTC
13 TRBJ2-7 TRBV20-1 TRBD1 few CSGRTGGRYEQYF TGCAGTGGGAGGACAGGGGGCAGGTACGAGCAGTACTTC
15 TRBJ2-1 TRBV5-1 NA NA CASSGLKDGYNEQFF TGCGCCAGCAGCGGGTTGAAGGACGGCTACAATGAGCAGTTCTTC
14 TRBJ2-7 TRBV12-3/TRBV12-4 TRBD1 few CASRVGQGFHEQYF TGTGCCAGCAGAGTGGGACAGGGATTCCACGAGCAGTACTTC
14 TRBJ1-2 TRBV5-6 NA NA CASSLVQGRNGYTF TGTGCCAGCAGCTTGGTACAGGGTAGGAATGGCTACACCTTC
16 TRBJ2-7 TRBV7-2 TRBD2 NA CASSLSGTSGSYEQYF TGTGCCAGCAGTTTATCCGGGACTAGCGGCTCCTACGAGCAGTACTTC
16 TRBJ1-5 TRBV7-3 NA NA CASSLSWQGANQPQHF TGTGCCAGCAGCTTATCATGGCAGGGAGCAAATCAGCCCCAGCATTTT
17 TRBJ2-5 TRBV3-1 TRBD2 NA CASSPGLAGGPQETQYF TGTGCCAGCAGCCCCGGACTAGCGGGGGGACCACAAGAGACCCAGTACTTC
14 TRBJ1-2 TRBV29-1 NA NA CSVEEAGGGYGYTF TGCAGCGTTGAAGAGGCCGGAGGAGGCTATGGCTACACCTTC
15 TRBJ2-7 TRBV20-1 TRBD1 NA CSASGRYRGSYEQYF TGCAGTGCTAGCGGGCGCTACAGGGGCTCCTACGAGCAGTACTTC
13 TRBJ1-2 TRBV6-1 TRBD1 few CASSDIQGAGYTF TGTGCCAGCAGTGACATCCAGGGGGCTGGCTACACCTTC
16 TRBJ2-7 TRBV7-9 NA NA CASSLGGTETTYEQYF TGTGCCAGCAGCTTAGGCGGGACGGAGACGACCTACGAGCAGTACTTC
15 TRBJ1-2 TRBV10-3 NA NA CAICYAGGDGEGYTF TGTGCCATCTGCTACGCCGGGGGGGACGGGGAAGGCTACACCTTC
15 TRBJ2-7 TRBV7-3 NA many CASSEGSGIPYEQYF TGTGCCAGCAGCGAGGGGTCAGGGATACCCTACGAGCAGTACTTC
15 TRBJ2-3 TRBV29-1 NA NA CSVDERRGPTDTQYF TGCAGCGTTGACGAGCGGAGGGGTCCCACAGATACGCAGTATTTT
16 TRBJ1-1 TRBV12-3/TRBV12-4 TRBD1 NA CASSFSSGGKNTEAFF TGTGCCAGCAGTTTTAGTTCAGGGGGAAAGAACACTGAAGCTTTCTTT
15 TRBJ1-4 TRBV12-3/TRBV12-4 NA NA CASSPRRGGGEKLFF TGTGCCAGCAGCCCCCGCAGGGGTGGGGGTGAAAAACTGTTTTTT